Listed below are T cell receptor beta chains from one sample, sequenced in a study of CD8+ T cells in alopecia areata. Method: immunoSEQ multiplex PCR; TCRdb's copy keeps in-frame clones and lacks some. The table has roughly 190,000 clones, around 60% seen once. Sample: CD4+ T cells sorted from blood, taken at week 4, from a patient treated with tofacitinib. The source of these receptors is a human donor with alopecia areata. Each CDR3 is given with its conserved first and last residue. Each record gives: J gene, V gene, clone size, D gene, CDR3 DNA, CDR3 protein. A D gene is named only where the DNA matches it firmly. Size is stated for part of the rows, as once, few or many counts, or as a class when the clone is expanded.

>TRBJ2-7|TRBV27|.|.
TGTGCCAGCAGTCCCGGACGGACCACCCACTACGAGCAGTACTTC
CASSPGRTTHYEQYF
>TRBJ2-7|TRBV29-1|once|TRBD1
TGCAGCGTAGTAACAGGGGACGAGCAGTACTTC
CSVVTGDEQYF
>TRBJ1-5|TRBV2|.|TRBD1
TGTGCCACCCAGGGACAGGCTAATCAGCCCCAGCATTTT
CATQGQANQPQHF
>TRBJ2-3|TRBV2|few|.
TGTGCCAGCAGTGAAAGTGGGAGGACGACAGATACGCAGTATTTT
CASSESGRTTDTQYF
>TRBJ1-1|TRBV29-1|.|TRBD1
TGCAGCGTTAAGACAGGGGTGAACACTGAAGCTTTCTTT
CSVKTGVNTEAFF
>TRBJ1-5|TRBV4-3|once|.
TGCGCCAGCAGCCAAGATTTGGATAGCAATCAGCCCCAGCATTTT
CASSQDLDSNQPQHF
>TRBJ2-1|TRBV2|.|.
TGTGCCAGCAGTGTGGGACGGAGCGTGAGTGAGCAGTTCTTC
CASSVGRSVSEQFF
>TRBJ1-1|TRBV5-1|.|TRBD1
TGCGCCAGCAGCTTGGCAGGGGGAGTGAACACTGAAGCTTTCTTT
CASSLAGGVNTEAFF
>TRBJ1-1|TRBV27|.|.
TGTGCCAGCAGTTCGATGAAGGTGGGCCAAAAGGAAGCTTTCTTT
CASSSMKVGQKEAFF
>TRBJ2-1|TRBV29-1|.|.
TGCAGCGTTGACCCGGGGCGAAAGCAGTTCTTC
CSVDPGRKQFF
>TRBJ2-7|TRBV7-2|few|.
TGTGCCAGCAGCCTGAGCTCCTACGAGCAGTACTTC
CASSLSSYEQYF
>TRBJ2-7|TRBV5-1|.|.
TGCGCCAGCAGTCCCGACGGCTACGAGCAGTACTTC
CASSPDGYEQYF
>TRBJ1-5|TRBV6-1|.|.
TGTGCCAGCAGTGAGACGCAGGGAAATCAGCCCCAGCATTTT
CASSETQGNQPQHF
>TRBJ1-2|TRBV18|.|TRBD1
TGTGCCAGCTCACCGGGACAGGGTGATGGCTACACCTTC
CASSPGQGDGYTF
>TRBJ2-1|TRBV7-2|.|TRBD1
TGTGCCAGCAGCTCATTCAGGGGGCCCGGTGAGCAGTTCTTC
CASSSFRGPGEQFF
>TRBJ2-1|TRBV7-2|few|.
TGTGCCAGCAGCCTCAATGCCGGACAGCACGATGAGCAGTTCTTC
CASSLNAGQHDEQFF
>TRBJ1-4|TRBV28|.|TRBD1
TGTGCCAGCAGTTTTCGACAGGGGAGTAATGAAAAACTGTTTTTT
CASSFRQGSNEKLFF
>TRBJ2-7|TRBV7-9|.|.
TGTGCCAGCAGCTTAGGCCCGGATTACGAGCAGTACTTC
CASSLGPDYEQYF
>TRBJ1-5|TRBV7-3|.|TRBD1
TGTGCCAGCAGTCCCGACAGGGGGGAGCCCCAGCATTTT
CASSPDRGEPQHF
>TRBJ2-1|TRBV6-6|few|.
TGTGCCAGCAGCTCATTAGGATATGAGCAGTTCTTC
CASSSLGYEQFF
>TRBJ2-1|TRBV5-1|once|.
TGCGCCAGCAGCTCTTTAGTAGGGCCCTTCTACAATGAGCAGTTCTTC
CASSSLVGPFYNEQFF
>TRBJ2-1|TRBV30|once|.
TGTGCCTGGAGTAAATGGGACAAGCAAGCGGAGAATGAGCAGTTCTTC
CAWSKWDKQAENEQFF
>TRBJ2-7|TRBV29-1|.|TRBD1
TGCAGCGCCCGGGACAGACTATACGAGCAGTACTTC
CSARDRLYEQYF
>TRBJ1-1|TRBV28|.|.
TGTGCCAGCAGTGACAGAGGGGGCACTGAAGCTTTCTTT
CASSDRGGTEAFF
>TRBJ2-1|TRBV6-4|.|TRBD2
TGTGCCAGCAGTGTTGAGACTAGCCATGAGCAGTTCTTC
CASSVETSHEQFF
>TRBJ2-7|TRBV6-5|.|.
TGTGCCAGCAGACTTTCGGACAGCCAGTACGAGCAGTACTTC
CASRLSDSQYEQYF
>TRBJ2-7|TRBV5-1|.|TRBD1
TGCGCCAGCAGCGCCGGGACAGGACGCTCCTACGAGCAGTACTTC
CASSAGTGRSYEQYF
>TRBJ2-1|TRBV5-1|.|TRBD1
TGCGCCAGCAGCATTCTACCGGGACAGGGGGAGAATGAGCAGTTCTTC
CASSILPGQGENEQFF
>TRBJ2-5|TRBV28|.|.
TGTGCCAGCAGTTCCCGGGGAGAACGGGAGACCCAGTACTTC
CASSSRGERETQYF
>TRBJ1-1|TRBV29-1|.|TRBD1
TGCAGCGTCAAACAGGGGTTGATGACTGAAGCTTTCTTT
CSVKQGLMTEAFF
>TRBJ2-4|TRBV29-1|.|.
TGCAGCGGCGTAGGGGGGACCAAAAACATTCAGTACTTC
CSGVGGTKNIQYF
>TRBJ2-1|TRBV5-1|.|TRBD1
TGCGCCAGCAGCCCCCAACAGGGGGCTTTGGACAATGAGCAGTTCTTC
CASSPQQGALDNEQFF
>TRBJ2-5|TRBV15|.|TRBD1
TGTGCCACCAGCAGGTGGCCGGGGACAGACAAAGAGACCCAGTACTTC
CATSRWPGTDKETQYF
>TRBJ2-7|TRBV30|few|.
TGTGCCTGGAGTGTCACGGCCCTCGAGCAGTACTTC
CAWSVTALEQYF
>TRBJ2-1|TRBV23-1|.|TRBD1
TGCGCCAGCACCTCTCGAGGGACAGGGGACTGCAATGAGCAGTTCTTC
CASTSRGTGDCNEQFF
>TRBJ1-1|TRBV29-1|.|.
TGCAGTATTGACAGAAGGAACACTGAAGCTTTCTTT
CSIDRRNTEAFF
>TRBJ2-1|TRBV29-1|.|TRBD2
TGCAGCGTTGCCGGGACTAGCGGGAATTACAATGAGCAGTTCTTC
CSVAGTSGNYNEQFF
>TRBJ2-5|TRBV30|.|TRBD2
TGTGCCTGGACTAGGACTAGCTTCGGGGAGACCCAGTACTTC
CAWTRTSFGETQYF
>TRBJ2-7|TRBV5-4|.|TRBD2
TGTGCCAGCAGCAATCCGGGACTAGCGGAGTACGAGCAGTACTTC
CASSNPGLAEYEQYF
>TRBJ2-3|TRBV30|.|.
TGTGCCTGGAGCGGAGGGGGTCTGAATACGCAGTATTTT
CAWSGGGLNTQYF
>TRBJ1-1|TRBV29-1|few|TRBD1
TGCAGCGTTGAGGCGGGACAGGGTAATTTAAAGAACACTGAAGCTTTCTTT
CSVEAGQGNLKNTEAFF
>TRBJ2-5|TRBV29-1|.|TRBD2
TGCAGCCCTCGGGGGAGGGGTGAGACCCAGTACTTC
CSPRGRGETQYF
>TRBJ2-5|TRBV29-1|.|TRBD1
TGCAGCGCCCTGGACAGGGCTTTCCAAGAGACCCAGTACTTC
CSALDRAFQETQYF
>TRBJ1-1|TRBV6-5|.|.
TGTGCCAGCAGTAGGACAGCTAACACTGAAGCTTTCTTT
CASSRTANTEAFF
>TRBJ2-1|TRBV6-1|.|TRBD1
TGTGCCAGCACTACCGACAGGGGGCGAGGCAATGAGCAGTTCTTC
CASTTDRGRGNEQFF
>TRBJ1-3|TRBV7-9|.|.
TGTGCCAGCACCAAACCAGGGAACTCTGGAAACACCATATATTTT
CASTKPGNSGNTIYF
>TRBJ2-1|TRBV7-9|few|.
TGTGCCAGCAGCTTAGTTGGAATACAGTACAATGAGCAGTTCTTC
CASSLVGIQYNEQFF
>TRBJ2-1|TRBV6-6|.|TRBD1
TGTGCCAGCAGTTACCCAGGACAGGGGATGAATGAGCAGTTCTTC
CASSYPGQGMNEQFF
>TRBJ2-1|TRBV29-1|few|.
TGCAGCGTTGAAAACCGGGGACCTCAGTTCTTC
CSVENRGPQFF
>TRBJ1-5|TRBV2|.|TRBD1
TGTGCCAGCAGAGAGGACAGGGGGCACCATCAGCCCCAGCATTTT
CASREDRGHHQPQHF
>TRBJ1-3|TRBV4-1|.|TRBD1
TGCGCCAGCAGCCGGGACAGCGGAGCTGGAAACACCATATATTTT
CASSRDSGAGNTIYF
>TRBJ2-7|TRBV30|.|.
TGTGCCTGGAGGCCCCAGAGGACCCGAGTGAACTTC
CAWRPQRTRVNF
>TRBJ1-1|TRBV7-3|.|.
TGTGCCAGCAGCTTAACGGGCTCGAACACTGAAGCTTTCTTT
CASSLTGSNTEAFF
>TRBJ2-5|TRBV2|.|.
TGTGCCAGCAGTGGGGAGACTTACCAAGAGACCCAGTACTTC
CASSGETYQETQYF
>TRBJ2-3|TRBV18|.|TRBD2
TGTGCCAGCTCTTCGTCCGGGACTAGCGTTGGAGATACGCAGTATTTT
CASSSSGTSVGDTQYF